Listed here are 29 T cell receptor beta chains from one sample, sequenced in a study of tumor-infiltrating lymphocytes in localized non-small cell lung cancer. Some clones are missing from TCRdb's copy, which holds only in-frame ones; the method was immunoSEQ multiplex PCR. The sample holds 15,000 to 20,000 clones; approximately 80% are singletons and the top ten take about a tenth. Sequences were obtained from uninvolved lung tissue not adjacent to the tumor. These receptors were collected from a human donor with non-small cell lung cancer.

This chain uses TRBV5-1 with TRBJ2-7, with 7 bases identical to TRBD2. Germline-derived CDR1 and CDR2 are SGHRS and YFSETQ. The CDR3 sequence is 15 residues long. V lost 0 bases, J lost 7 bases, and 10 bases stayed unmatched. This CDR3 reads CASSLVEGGPGEQYF. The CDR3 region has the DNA TGCGCCAGCAGCTTGGTCGAGGGAGGGCCGGGTGAGCAGTACTTC.

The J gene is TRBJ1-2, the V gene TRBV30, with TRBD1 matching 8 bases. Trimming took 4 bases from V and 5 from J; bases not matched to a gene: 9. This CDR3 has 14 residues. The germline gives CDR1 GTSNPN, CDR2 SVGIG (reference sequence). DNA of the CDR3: TGTGCCTGGACTTACGTGGGACAGGATTATGGCTACACCTTC. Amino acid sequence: CAWTYVGQDYGYTF. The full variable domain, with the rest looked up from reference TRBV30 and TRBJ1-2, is SQTIHQWPATLVQPVGSPLSLECTVEGTSNPNLYWYRQAAGRGLQLLFYSVGIGQISSEVPQNLSASRPQDRQFILSSKKLLLSDSGFYLCAWTYVGQDYGYTFGSGTRLTVV.

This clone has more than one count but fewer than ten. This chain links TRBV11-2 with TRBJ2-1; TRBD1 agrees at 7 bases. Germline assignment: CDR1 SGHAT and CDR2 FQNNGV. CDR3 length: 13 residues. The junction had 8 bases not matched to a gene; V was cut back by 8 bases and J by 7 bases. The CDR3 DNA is TGTGCCAGCGGCCGTACAGGGGATAATGAGCAGTTCTTC. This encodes CASGRTGDNEQFF.

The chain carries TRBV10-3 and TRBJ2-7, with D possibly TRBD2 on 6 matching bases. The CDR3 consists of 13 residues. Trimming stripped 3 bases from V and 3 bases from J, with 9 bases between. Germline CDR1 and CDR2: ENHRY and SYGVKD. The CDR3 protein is CAISERDFYEQYF. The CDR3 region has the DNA TGTGCCATCAGTGAAAGGGACTTCTACGAGCAGTACTTC.

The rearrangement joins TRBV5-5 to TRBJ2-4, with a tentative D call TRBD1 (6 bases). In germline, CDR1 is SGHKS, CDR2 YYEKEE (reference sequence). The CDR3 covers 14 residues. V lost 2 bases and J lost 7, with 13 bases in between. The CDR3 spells CASSFSGQWNIQYF. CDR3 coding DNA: TGTGCCAGCAGCTTCTCGGGACAATGGAACATTCAGTACTTC.

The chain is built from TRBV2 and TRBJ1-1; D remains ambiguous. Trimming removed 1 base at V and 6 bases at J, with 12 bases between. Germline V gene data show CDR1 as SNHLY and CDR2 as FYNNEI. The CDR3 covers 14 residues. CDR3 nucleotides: TGTGCCAGCAGTGAAGTAGGGTCGGGAGCTGAAGCTTTCTTT. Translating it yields CASSEVGSGAEAFF.

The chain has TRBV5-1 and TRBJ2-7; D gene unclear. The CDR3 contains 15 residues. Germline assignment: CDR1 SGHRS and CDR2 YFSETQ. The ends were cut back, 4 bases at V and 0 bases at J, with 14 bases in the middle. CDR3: CASSNQVQGSYEQYF. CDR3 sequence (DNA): TGCGCCAGCAGCAACCAGGTTCAAGGCTCCTACGAGCAGTACTTC.

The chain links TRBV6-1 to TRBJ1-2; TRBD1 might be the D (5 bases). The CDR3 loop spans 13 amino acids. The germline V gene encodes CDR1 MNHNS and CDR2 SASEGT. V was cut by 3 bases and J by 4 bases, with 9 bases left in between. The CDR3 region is CASSDDGGYGYTF. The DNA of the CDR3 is TGTGCCAGCAGTGACGACGGGGGCTATGGCTACACCTTC.

As DNA, the CDR3 is TGTGCCAGCGCAATCCCCCCCGGGGAGCTGTTTTTT. It encodes CASAIPPGELFF. This sequence joins TRBV2 and TRBJ2-2; no reliable D call. CDR3 size: 12 residues. The germline V gene has CDR1 SNHLY and CDR2 FYNNEI. Trimming shortened V by 8 bases and J by 6 bases, and 10 bases separated the two germline ends.

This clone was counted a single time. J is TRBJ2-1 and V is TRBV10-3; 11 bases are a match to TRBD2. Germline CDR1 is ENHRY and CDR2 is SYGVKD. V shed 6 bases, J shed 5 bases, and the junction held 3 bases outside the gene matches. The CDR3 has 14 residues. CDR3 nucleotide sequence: TGTGCCATCAGGGAGACTAGCGGGAACAATGAGCAGTTCTTC. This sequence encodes CAIRETSGNNEQFF.

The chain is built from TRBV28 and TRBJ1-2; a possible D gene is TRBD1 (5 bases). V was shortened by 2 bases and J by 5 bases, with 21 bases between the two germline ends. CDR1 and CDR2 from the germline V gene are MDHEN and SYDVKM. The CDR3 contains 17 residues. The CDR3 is CASSLGSGGGVYYGYTF. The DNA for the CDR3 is TGTGCCAGCAGTTTAGGGTCCGGGGGGGGAGTTTATTATGGCTACACCTTC.

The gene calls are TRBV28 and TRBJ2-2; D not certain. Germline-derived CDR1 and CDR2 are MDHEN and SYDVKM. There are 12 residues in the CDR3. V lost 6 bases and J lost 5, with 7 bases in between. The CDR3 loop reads CASRRLTGELFF. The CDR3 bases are TGTGCCAGCAGAAGATTAACCGGGGAGCTGTTTTTT.

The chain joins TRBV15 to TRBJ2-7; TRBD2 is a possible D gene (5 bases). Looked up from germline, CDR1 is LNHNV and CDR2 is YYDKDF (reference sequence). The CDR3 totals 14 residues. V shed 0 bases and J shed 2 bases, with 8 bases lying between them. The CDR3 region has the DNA TGTGCCACCAGCAGAGAGTACGGGGCCTACGAGCAGTACTTC. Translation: CATSREYGAYEQYF. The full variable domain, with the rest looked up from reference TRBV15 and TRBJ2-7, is DAMVIQNPRYQVTQFGKPVTLSCSQTLNHNVMYWYQQKSSQAPKLLFHYYDKDFNNEADTPDNFQSRRPNTSFCFLDIRSPGLGDTAMYLCATSREYGAYEQYFGPGTRLTVT.

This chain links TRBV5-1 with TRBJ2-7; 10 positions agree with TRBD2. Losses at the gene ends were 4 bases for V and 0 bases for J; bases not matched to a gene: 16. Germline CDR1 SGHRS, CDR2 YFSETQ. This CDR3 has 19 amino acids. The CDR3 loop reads CASSETGLAASRSSYEQYF. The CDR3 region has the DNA TGCGCCAGCAGCGAGACCGGACTAGCGGCAAGTCGCAGCTCCTACGAGCAGTACTTC.

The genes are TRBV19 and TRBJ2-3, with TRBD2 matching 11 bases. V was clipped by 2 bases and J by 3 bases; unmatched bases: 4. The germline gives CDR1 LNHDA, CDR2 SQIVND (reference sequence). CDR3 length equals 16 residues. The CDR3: CASSIWLAGGTDTQYF. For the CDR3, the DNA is TGTGCCAGTAGTATATGGCTAGCGGGAGGTACAGATACGCAGTATTTT.

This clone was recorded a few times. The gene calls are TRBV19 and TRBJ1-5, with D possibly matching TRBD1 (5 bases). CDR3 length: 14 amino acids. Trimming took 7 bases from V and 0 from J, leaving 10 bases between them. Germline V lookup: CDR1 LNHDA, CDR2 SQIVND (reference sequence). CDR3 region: CASMGHYSNQPQHF. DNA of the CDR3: TGTGCCAGTATGGGGCACTATAGCAATCAGCCCCAGCATTTT.

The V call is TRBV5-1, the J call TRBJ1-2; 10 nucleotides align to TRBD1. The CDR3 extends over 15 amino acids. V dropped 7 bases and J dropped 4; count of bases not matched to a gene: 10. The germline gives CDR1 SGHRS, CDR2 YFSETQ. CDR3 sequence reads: CASGFPGQGSYGYTF. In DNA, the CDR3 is TGCGCCAGCGGATTTCCGGGACAGGGGAGCTATGGCTACACCTTC. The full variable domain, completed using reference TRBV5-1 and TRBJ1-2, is KAGVTQTPRYLIKTRGQQVTLSCSPISGHRSVSWYQQTPGQGLQFLFEYFSETQRNKGNFPGRFSGRQFSNSRSEMNVSTLELGDSALYLCASGFPGQGSYGYTFGSGTRLTVV.

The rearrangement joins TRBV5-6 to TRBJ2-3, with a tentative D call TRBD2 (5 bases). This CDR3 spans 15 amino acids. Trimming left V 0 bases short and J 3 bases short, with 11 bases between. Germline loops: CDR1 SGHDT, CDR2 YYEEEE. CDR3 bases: TGTGCCAGCAGCTTGGCTCGGGGATGGACAGATACGCAGTATTTT. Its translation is CASSLARGWTDTQYF. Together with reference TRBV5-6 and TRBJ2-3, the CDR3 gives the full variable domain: DAGVTQSPTHLIKTRGQQVTLRCSPKSGHDTVSWYQQALGQGPQFIFQYYEEEERQRGNFPDRFSGHQFPNYSSELNVNALLLGDSALYLCASSLARGWTDTQYFGPGTRLTVL.

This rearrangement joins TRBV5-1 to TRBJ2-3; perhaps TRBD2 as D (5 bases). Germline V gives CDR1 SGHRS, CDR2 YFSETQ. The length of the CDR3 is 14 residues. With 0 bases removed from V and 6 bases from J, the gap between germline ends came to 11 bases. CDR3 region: CASSLVGSKDTQYF. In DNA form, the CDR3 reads TGCGCCAGCAGCTTGGTGGGGAGCAAGGATACGCAGTATTTT.

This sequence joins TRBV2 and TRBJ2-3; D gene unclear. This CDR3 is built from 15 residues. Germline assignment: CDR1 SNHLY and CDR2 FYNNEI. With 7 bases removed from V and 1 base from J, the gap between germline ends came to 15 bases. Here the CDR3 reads CASMGSRAGTDTQYF. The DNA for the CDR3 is TGTGCCAGCATGGGCTCCCGGGCTGGCACAGATACGCAGTATTTT.

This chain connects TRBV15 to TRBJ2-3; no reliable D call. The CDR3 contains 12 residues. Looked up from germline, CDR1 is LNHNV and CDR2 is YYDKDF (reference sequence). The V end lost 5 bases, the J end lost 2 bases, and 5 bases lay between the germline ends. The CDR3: CATSPNTDTQYF. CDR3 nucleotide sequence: TGTGCCACCAGCCCTAACACAGATACGCAGTATTTT.

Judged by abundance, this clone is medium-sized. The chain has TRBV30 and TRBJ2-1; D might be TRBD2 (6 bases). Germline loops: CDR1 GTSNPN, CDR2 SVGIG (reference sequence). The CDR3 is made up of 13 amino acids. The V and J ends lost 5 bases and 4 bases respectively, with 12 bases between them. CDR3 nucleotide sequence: TGTGCCTGGGACGGCGGGATGTACAATGAGCAGTTCTTC. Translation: CAWDGGMYNEQFF.

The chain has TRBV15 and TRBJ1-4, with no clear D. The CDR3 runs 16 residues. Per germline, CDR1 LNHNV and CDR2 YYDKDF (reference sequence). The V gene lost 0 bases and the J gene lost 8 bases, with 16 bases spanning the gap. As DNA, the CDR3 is TGTGCCACCAGCAGAGATCGAGAGGGTCTCAGCGAAAAACTGTTTTTT. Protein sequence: CATSRDREGLSEKLFF. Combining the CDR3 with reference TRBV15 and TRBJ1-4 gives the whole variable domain DAMVIQNPRYQVTQFGKPVTLSCSQTLNHNVMYWYQQKSSQAPKLLFHYYDKDFNNEADTPDNFQSRRPNTSFCFLDIRSPGLGDTAMYLCATSRDREGLSEKLFFGSGTQLSVL.

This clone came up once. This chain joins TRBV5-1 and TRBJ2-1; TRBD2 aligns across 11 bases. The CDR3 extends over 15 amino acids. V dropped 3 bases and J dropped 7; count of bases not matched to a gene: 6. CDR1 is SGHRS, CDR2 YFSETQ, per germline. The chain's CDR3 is CASSYPTSGKNEQFF. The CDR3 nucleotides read TGCGCCAGCAGCTACCCGACTAGCGGGAAAAATGAGCAGTTCTTC.

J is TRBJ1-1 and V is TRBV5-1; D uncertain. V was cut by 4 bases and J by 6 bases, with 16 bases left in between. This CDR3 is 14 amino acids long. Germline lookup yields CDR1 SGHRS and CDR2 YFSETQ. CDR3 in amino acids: CASSPPGNDPEAFF. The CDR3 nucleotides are TGCGCCAGCAGCCCACCGGGGAACGACCCTGAAGCTTTCTTT.

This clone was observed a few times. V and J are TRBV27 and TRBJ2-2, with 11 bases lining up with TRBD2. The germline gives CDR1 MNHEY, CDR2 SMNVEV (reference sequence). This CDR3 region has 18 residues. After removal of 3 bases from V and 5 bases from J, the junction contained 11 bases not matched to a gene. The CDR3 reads CASSLLLLSGRETGELFF. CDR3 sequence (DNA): TGTGCCAGCAGTTTGCTCCTACTTAGCGGGAGGGAGACCGGGGAGCTGTTTTTT.

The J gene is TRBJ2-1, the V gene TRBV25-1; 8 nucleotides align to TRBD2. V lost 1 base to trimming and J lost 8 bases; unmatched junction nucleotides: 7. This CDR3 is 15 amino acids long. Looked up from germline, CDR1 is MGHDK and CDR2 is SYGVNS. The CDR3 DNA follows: TGTGCCAGCAGTGAATCCGGGGGGGGCGACGATGAGCAGTTCTTC. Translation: CASSESGGGDDEQFF.

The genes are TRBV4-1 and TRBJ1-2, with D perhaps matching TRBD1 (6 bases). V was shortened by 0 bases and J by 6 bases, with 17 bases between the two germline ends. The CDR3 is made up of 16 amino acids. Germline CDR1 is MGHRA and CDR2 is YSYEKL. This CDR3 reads CASSQDRQQGAHGYTF. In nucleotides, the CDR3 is TGCGCCAGCAGCCAAGACCGACAACAGGGCGCGCATGGCTACACCTTC.

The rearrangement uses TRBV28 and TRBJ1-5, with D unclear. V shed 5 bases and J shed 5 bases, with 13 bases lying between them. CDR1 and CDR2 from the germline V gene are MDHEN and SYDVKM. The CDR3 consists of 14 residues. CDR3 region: CASSLPRPDQPQHF. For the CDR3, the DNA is TGTGCCAGCAGTCTCCCGAGGCCAGATCAGCCCCAGCATTTT.